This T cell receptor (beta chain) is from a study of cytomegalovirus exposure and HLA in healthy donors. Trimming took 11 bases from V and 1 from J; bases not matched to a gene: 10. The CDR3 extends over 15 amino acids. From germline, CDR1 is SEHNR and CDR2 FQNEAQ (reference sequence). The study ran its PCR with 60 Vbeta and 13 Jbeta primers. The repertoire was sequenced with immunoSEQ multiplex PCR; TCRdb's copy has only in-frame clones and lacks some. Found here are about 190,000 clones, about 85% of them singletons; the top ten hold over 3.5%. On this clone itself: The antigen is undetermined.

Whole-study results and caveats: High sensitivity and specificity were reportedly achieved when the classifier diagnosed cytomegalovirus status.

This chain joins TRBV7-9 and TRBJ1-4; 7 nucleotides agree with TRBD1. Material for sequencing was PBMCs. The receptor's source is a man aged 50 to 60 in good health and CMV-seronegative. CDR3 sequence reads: CAAPKGGGTNEKLFF. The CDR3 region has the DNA TGTGCCGCTCCAAAAGGGGGCGGAACTAATGAAAAACTGTTTTTT.